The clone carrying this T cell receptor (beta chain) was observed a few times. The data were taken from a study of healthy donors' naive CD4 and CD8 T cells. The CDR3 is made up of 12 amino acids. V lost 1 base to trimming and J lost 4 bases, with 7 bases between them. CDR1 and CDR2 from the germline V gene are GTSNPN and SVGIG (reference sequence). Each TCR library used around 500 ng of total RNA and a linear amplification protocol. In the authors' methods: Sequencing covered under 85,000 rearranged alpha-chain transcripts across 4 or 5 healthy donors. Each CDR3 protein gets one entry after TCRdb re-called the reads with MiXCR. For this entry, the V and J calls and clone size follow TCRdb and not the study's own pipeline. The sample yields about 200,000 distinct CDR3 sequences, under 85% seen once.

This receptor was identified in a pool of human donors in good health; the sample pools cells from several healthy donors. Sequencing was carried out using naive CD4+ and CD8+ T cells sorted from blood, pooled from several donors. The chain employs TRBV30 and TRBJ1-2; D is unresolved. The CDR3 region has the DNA TGTGCCTGGAGTGCTAACTTCTATGGCTACACCTTC. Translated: CAWSANFYGYTF. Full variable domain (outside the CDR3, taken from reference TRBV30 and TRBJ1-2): SQTIHQWPATLVQPVGSPLSLECTVEGTSNPNLYWYRQAAGRGLQLLFYSVGIGQISSEVPQNLSASRPQDRQFILSSKKLLLSDSGFYLCAWSANFYGYTFGSGTRLTVV.